The 8 T cell receptor beta chains reported below all come from one sample, sequenced in a study of cytomegalovirus exposure and HLA in healthy donors. With 60 Vbeta and 13 Jbeta primers, the PCR was carried out. The protocol was immunoSEQ multiplex PCR, while the TCRdb copy is restricted to in-frame clones and leaves out a portion. The sample lists some 150,000 clones, over 80% occurring once. The sequencing input was PBMCs. The receptors shown here come from a male donor in good health and CMV-seronegative.

This clone showed up just a few times. The chain recombines TRBV5-4 with TRBJ2-1; TRBD2 might be the D (7 bases). This CDR3 region has 14 residues. The V and J ends lost 4 bases and 7 bases respectively, with 15 bases between them. The germline gives CDR1 SGHNT, CDR2 YYREEE (reference sequence). CDR3 sequence (DNA): TGTGCCAGCAGCCCGGGGGGCAGGCTAAATGAGCAGTTCTTC. It specifies CASSPGGRLNEQFF.

The chain carries TRBV7-6 and TRBJ1-5; D call uncertain. V was cut by 4 bases and J by 5 bases, with 12 bases left in between. This CDR3 has 14 amino acids. Germline V gene lookup returns CDR1 SGHVS and CDR2 FNYEAQ. The CDR3 loop reads CASSSVPGDQPQHF. For the CDR3, the DNA is TGTGCCAGCAGCTCCGTTCCCGGGGATCAGCCCCAGCATTTT.

The chain recombines TRBV6-5 with TRBJ2-4; D remains ambiguous. Germline loops: CDR1 MNHEY, CDR2 SVGAGI. Trimming shortened V by 5 bases and J by 4 bases, and 9 bases separated the two germline ends. The CDR3 spans 13 residues. The CDR3 coding sequence is TGTGCCAGCAGTCTAAGTATAAAAAACATTCAGTACTTC. Its translation is CASSLSIKNIQYF.

The rearrangement uses TRBV5-6 and TRBJ2-3, with D perhaps TRBD2 (5 bases). The CDR3 contains 12 residues. Germline V lookup: CDR1 SGHDT, CDR2 YYEEEE. Trimming shortened V by 4 bases and J by 6 bases, and 9 bases separated the two germline ends. The CDR3 sequence: CASSPGWDTQYF. The CDR3 coding sequence is TGTGCCAGCAGCCCGGGATGGGATACGCAGTATTTT.

The V and J genes are TRBV6-5 and TRBJ2-5, with 9 bases aligning to TRBD1. There are 15 residues in the CDR3. Germline CDR1 MNHEY, CDR2 SVGAGI. V was pared by 6 bases and J by 5 bases, with 10 bases of the junction left unmatched. CDR3 region: CASSPGTGSLETQYF. Here the CDR3 DNA reads TGTGCCAGCAGCCCCGGGACAGGGTCGTTGGAGACCCAGTACTTC.

The rearrangement uses TRBV7-9 and TRBJ2-1; the match to TRBD1 covers 7 bases. Germline V gene data show CDR1 as SEHNR and CDR2 as FQNEAQ (reference sequence). This CDR3 has 15 residues. V was clipped by 1 base and J by 5 bases; unmatched bases: 5. CDR3 amino acids: CASSLVQGRNNEQFF. The CDR3, as DNA: TGTGCCAGCAGCTTAGTACAGGGGAGAAACAATGAGCAGTTCTTC.

On this clone: Relative to the germline gene, one junction end is altered; a read error may explain this. This chain connects TRBV7-9 to TRBJ2-5; 9 bases map to TRBD1. The V gene's germline CDR1 is SEHNR and CDR2 FQNEAQ (reference sequence). The CDR3 length is 17 residues. CDR3 nucleotide sequence: TGTTCCAGCAGCTTACCCAGCCGGGACAGGGTAATGGAGACCCAGTACTTC. Amino acids: CSSSLPSRDRVMETQYF.

This chain links TRBV5-6 with TRBJ1-4, with D unclear. Germline V CDR1 and CDR2: SGHDT, YYEEEE. V was clipped by 2 bases and J by 7 bases, with 12 bases between them. This CDR3 has 14 residues. The CDR3 coding sequence is TGTGCCAGCAGCTTCCGGGAATGGGGTGAAAAACTGTTTTTT. As protein: CASSFREWGEKLFF.